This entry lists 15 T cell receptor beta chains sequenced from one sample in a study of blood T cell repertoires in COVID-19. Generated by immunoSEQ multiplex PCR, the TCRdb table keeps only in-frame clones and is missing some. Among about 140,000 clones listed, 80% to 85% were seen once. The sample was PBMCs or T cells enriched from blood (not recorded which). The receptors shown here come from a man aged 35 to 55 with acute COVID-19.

The CDR3 sequence is CASSIAGGPPYEQYF. Written as DNA, the CDR3 is TGTGCCAGCAGTATAGCGGGGGGGCCCCCCTACGAGCAGTACTTC. The chain uses TRBV6-2 or TRBV6-3 and TRBJ2-7; TRBD2 matches at 11 bases. CDR1 is MNHEY and CDR2 is SVGEGT in the germline V gene. The CDR3 sequence is 15 residues long. The J segment lost 2 bases and the V segment lost 5 bases, leaving 5 bases of the junction unmatched.

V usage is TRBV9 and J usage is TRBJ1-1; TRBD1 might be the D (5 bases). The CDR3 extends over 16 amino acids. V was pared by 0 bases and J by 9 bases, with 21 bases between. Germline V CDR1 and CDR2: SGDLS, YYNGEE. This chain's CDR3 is CASSVDRGEGPGKAFF. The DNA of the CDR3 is TGTGCCAGCAGCGTAGATCGAGGGGAGGGCCCCGGAAAAGCTTTCTTT.

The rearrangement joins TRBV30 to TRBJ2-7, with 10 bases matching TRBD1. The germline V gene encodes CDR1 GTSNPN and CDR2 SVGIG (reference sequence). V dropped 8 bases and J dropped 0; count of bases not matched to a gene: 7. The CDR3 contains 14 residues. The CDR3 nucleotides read TGTGCCGGACAGGGGGAGGGGAGCTCCTACGAGCAGTACTTC. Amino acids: CAGQGEGSSYEQYF.

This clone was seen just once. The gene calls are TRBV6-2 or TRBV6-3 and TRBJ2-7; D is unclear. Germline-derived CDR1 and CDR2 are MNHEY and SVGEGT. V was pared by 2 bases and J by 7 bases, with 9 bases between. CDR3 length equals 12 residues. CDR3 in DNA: TGTGCCAGCAGTTACGGAACGCGGGAGCAGTACTTC. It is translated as CASSYGTREQYF.

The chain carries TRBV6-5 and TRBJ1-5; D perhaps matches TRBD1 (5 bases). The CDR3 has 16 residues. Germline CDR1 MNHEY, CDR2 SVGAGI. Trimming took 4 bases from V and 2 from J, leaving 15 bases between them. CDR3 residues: CASSSPKAGGNQPQHF. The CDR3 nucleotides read TGTGCCAGCAGTTCCCCCAAGGCGGGGGGCAATCAGCCCCAGCATTTT.

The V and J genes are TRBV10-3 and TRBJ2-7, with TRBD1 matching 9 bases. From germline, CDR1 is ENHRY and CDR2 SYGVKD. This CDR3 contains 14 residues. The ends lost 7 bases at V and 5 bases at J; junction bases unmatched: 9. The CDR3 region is CAITTGQGHHEQYF. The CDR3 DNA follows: TGTGCCATCACCACGGGACAGGGTCACCACGAGCAGTACTTC.

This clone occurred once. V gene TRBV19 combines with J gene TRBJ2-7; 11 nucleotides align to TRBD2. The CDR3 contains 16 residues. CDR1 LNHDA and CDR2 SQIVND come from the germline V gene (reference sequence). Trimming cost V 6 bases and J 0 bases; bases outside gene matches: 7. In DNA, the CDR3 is TGTGCCAGTAGCCCCGGGACTAGCGGTTACTCCTACGAGCAGTACTTC. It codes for CASSPGTSGYSYEQYF.

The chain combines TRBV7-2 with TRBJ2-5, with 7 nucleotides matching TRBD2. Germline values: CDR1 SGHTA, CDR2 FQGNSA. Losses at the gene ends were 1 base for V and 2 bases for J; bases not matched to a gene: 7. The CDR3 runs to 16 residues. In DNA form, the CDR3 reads TGTGCCAGCAGCTTAGTGGCAGCGGGGTCGCAAGAGACCCAGTACTTC. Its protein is CASSLVAAGSQETQYF.

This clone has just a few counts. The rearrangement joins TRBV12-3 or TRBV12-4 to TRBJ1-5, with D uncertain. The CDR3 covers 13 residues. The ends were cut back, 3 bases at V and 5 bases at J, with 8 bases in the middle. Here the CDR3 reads CASSFRVYQPQHF. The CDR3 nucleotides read TGTGCCAGCAGTTTCCGGGTGTATCAGCCCCAGCATTTT.

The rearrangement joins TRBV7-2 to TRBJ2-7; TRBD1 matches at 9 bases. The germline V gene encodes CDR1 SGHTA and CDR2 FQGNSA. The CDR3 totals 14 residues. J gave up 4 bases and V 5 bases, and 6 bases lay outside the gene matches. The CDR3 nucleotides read TGTGCCAGCAGCCCCCCGGACAGGGGATACGAGCAGTACTTC. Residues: CASSPPDRGYEQYF.

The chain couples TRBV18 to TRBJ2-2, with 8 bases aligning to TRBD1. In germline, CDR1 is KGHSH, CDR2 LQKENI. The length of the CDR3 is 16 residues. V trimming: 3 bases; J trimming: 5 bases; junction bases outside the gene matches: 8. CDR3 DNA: TGTGCCAGCTCACCGATGACAGGGGTGTCGACCGGGGAGCTGTTTTTT. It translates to CASSPMTGVSTGELFF.

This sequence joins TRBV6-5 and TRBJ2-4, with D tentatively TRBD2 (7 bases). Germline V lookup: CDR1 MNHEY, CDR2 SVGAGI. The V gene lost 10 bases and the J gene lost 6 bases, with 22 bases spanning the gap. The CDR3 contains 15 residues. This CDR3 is CATTQGFGGGNIQYF. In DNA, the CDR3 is TGTGCCACTACTCAGGGGTTCGGCGGGGGAAACATTCAGTACTTC.

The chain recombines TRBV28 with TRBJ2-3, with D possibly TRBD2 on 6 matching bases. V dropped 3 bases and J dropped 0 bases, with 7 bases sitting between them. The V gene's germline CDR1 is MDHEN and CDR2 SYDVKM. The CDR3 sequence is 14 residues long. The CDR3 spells CASSLEGSTDTQYF. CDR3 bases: TGTGCCAGCAGTTTGGAGGGGAGCACAGATACGCAGTATTTT.

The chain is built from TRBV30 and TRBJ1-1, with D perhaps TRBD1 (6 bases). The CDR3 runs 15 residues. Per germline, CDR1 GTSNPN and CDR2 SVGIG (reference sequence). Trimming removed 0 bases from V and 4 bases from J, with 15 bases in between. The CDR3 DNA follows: TGTGCCTGGAGTGTAGCAGTGGGGGCCGGCACTGAAGCTTTCTTT. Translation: CAWSVAVGAGTEAFF.

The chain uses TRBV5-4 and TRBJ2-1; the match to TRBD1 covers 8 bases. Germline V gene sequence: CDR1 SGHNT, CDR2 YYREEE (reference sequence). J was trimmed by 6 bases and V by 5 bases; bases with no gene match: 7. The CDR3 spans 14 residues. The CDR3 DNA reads TGTGCCAGCAGACCATCCGGGACAGGCAATGAGCAGTTCTTC. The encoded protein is CASRPSGTGNEQFF.